These 6 T cell receptor beta chains were all obtained from the same sample, sequenced in a study of blood T cell repertoires in COVID-19. The assay was immunoSEQ multiplex PCR, and TCRdb's table has in-frame clones only and misses some. The sample comprises approximately 39,000 clones, around 87% of which are singletons, and about 24% rests with the top ten. Sequencing was performed on peripheral blood. All receptors derive from a man over 45 with active or convalescent COVID-19.

This clone is a singleton in its sample. The V and J genes are TRBV29-1 and TRBJ1-1, with unresolved D. V was shortened by 4 bases and J by 1 base, with 7 bases between the two germline ends. Germline V gene data show CDR1 as SQVTM and CDR2 as ANQGSEA. The CDR3 has 12 amino acids. CDR3 nucleotides: TGCAGCGTTGTGGCTGCGAACACTGAAGCTTTCTTT. This gives the protein CSVVAANTEAFF.

The V call is TRBV5-1, the J call TRBJ2-5; 8 nucleotides agree with TRBD2. The CDR3 extends over 17 amino acids. Germline V lookup: CDR1 SGHRS, CDR2 YFSETQ. V was clipped by 0 bases and J by 0 bases; unmatched bases: 7. CDR3 coding DNA: TGCGCCAGCAGCTTGGGGACTAGCCATTCCAACCAAGAGACCCAGTACTTC. It codes for CASSLGTSHSNQETQYF.

This chain links TRBV7-7 with TRBJ2-2; tentative D call: TRBD1 (5 bases). CDR3 length: 14 residues. The germline V gene encodes CDR1 SSHAT and CDR2 FNYEAQ (reference sequence). Trimming removed 2 bases from V and 4 bases from J, with 8 bases in between. CDR3 residues: CASSLSGLTGELFF. The CDR3 DNA sequence: TGTGCCAGCAGCTTATCAGGGCTCACCGGGGAGCTGTTTTTT.

The chain employs TRBV6-5 and TRBJ1-2; a possible D gene is TRBD1 (5 bases). The CDR3 loop spans 13 amino acids. V was clipped by 6 bases and J by 0 bases, with 8 bases between them. Germline CDR1 is MNHEY and CDR2 is SVGAGI. This chain's CDR3 is CASRGQTNYGYTF. DNA of the CDR3: TGTGCCAGCAGGGGGCAGACTAACTATGGCTACACCTTC.

This clone appeared a single time. The J gene is TRBJ1-3, the V gene TRBV19; perhaps TRBD1 as D (5 bases). This CDR3 has 15 residues. V lost 4 bases to trimming and J lost 0 bases, with 10 bases between them. Germline V gene sequence: CDR1 LNHDA, CDR2 SQIVND (reference sequence). This chain's CDR3 is CASSRQKSSGNTIYF. The CDR3 DNA is TGTGCCAGTAGTAGACAGAAGAGCTCTGGAAACACCATATATTTT.

This rearrangement joins TRBV19 to TRBJ1-5, with D hard to call. The CDR3 is made up of 13 amino acids. V was shortened by 1 base and J by 5 bases, with 6 bases between the two germline ends. Germline CDR1 LNHDA, CDR2 SQIVND (reference sequence). In nucleotides, the CDR3 is TGTGCCAGTAGTATAGGCCGGGATCAGCCCCAGCATTTT. This codes for CASSIGRDQPQHF.